This T cell receptor beta chain was documented in a study of PD-L1 blockade in urothelial cancer. Study as a whole: Patients started atezolizumab in the mid-2010s, 1,200 mg intravenously every 3 weeks. Men with urothelial cancer arising in the bladder made up about 90% of the roughly 29 patients. Each participant's history included 0 to 3 prior chemotherapy regimens.

TCRdb's copy holds only in-frame clones and misses some; the assay was immunoSEQ multiplex PCR. The top ten clones hold about 3.2% of a sample with some 67,000 clones, about 89% of them seen once. The V end lost 4 bases, the J end lost 0 bases, and 14 bases lay between the germline ends. The length of the CDR3 is 16 residues. Germline V gene sequence: CDR1 SGHAT, CDR2 FQNNGV. The material was PBMCs, obtained around atezolizumab (anti-PD-L1) treatment. V usage is TRBV11-2 and J usage is TRBJ2-3, with D perhaps TRBD2 (5 bases). This TCR was sampled from a man between 60 and 75 years old with urothelial cancer. The CDR3 is CASSSRRAESTDTQYF. For the CDR3, the DNA is TGTGCCAGCAGCTCTCGGCGGGCAGAGAGCACAGATACGCAGTATTTT.